Presented here are 32 T cell receptor beta chains from one specimen sequenced in a study of a mutant IDH1 vaccine in newly diagnosed glioma. The table came from immunoSEQ multiplex PCR; TCRdb's copy has only in-frame clones and leaves some out. Among almost 30,000 clones, around 90% were seen once, and the ten largest hold 3% to 4%. Time point in this sample: week 5, during vaccination. It was 300 ug of mutant IDH1 20-mer peptide that made up each vaccine dose, given with topical imiquimod. The antigens of these receptors remain unknown. Sequenced here: peripheral blood mononuclear cells (PBMCs), sampled from a glioma patient whose treatment included an IDH1 peptide vaccine. These receptors were obtained from a woman in her thirties or forties with glioma. Some clones in this sample may be carry-over from other donors' samples.

The J gene is TRBJ1-1, the V gene TRBV20-1, with D possibly being TRBD1 (6 bases). From germline, CDR1 is DFQATT and CDR2 SNEGSKA (reference sequence). V shed 6 bases and J shed 7 bases, with 12 bases lying between them. This CDR3 spans 11 amino acids. CDR3 nucleotide sequence: TGCAGTGCAGGGGGGGTGATTGAAGCTTTCTTT. Protein product: CSAGGVIEAFF.

The genes are TRBV6-5 and TRBJ1-3; 8 bases are a match to TRBD1. The germline CDR1 and CDR2 sequences are MNHEY and SVGAGI. The CDR3 has 15 amino acids. Trimming cost V 4 bases and J 4 bases; bases outside gene matches: 6. The CDR3: CASSSPDRVGNTIYF. CDR3 DNA: TGTGCCAGCAGTTCCCCGGACAGGGTCGGAAACACCATATATTTT.

The J gene is TRBJ1-4, the V gene TRBV4-3; 9 bases are a match to TRBD1. The germline CDR1 and CDR2 sequences are LGHNA and YSLEER. This CDR3 contains 14 residues. Trimming cost V 5 bases and J 6 bases; bases outside gene matches: 4. CDR3 DNA sequence: TGCGCCAGCAGCGGCCGGGACAGGGATGAAAAACTGTTTTTT. This encodes CASSGRDRDEKLFF.

Only one count was recorded for this clone. The chain uses TRBV11-2 and TRBJ2-7, with TRBD1 identical over 8 bases. J lost 2 bases, V lost 4 bases, and 10 bases had no gene match. The length of the CDR3 is 16 residues. Germline-derived CDR1 and CDR2 are SGHAT and FQNNGV. This CDR3 is CASSSIPGQVTYEQYF. The CDR3 DNA reads as TGTGCCAGCAGCTCAATCCCGGGACAGGTGACCTACGAGCAGTACTTC.

This sequence joins TRBV25-1 and TRBJ1-2, with D uncertain. Per germline, CDR1 MGHDK and CDR2 SYGVNS. The length of the CDR3 is 15 residues. Trimming removed 3 bases at V and 0 bases at J, with 11 bases between. DNA for the CDR3: TGTGCCAGCAGTGAGAGTTCCGCGGCTAACTATGGCTACACCTTC. This gives the protein CASSESSAANYGYTF.

The chain recombines TRBV28 with TRBJ1-2; D call uncertain. This CDR3 comprises 12 residues. Germline lookup yields CDR1 MDHEN and CDR2 SYDVKM. Trimming took 3 bases from V and 8 from J, leaving 10 bases between them. The CDR3 nucleotides are TGTGCCAGCAGTTTTGGGGTGCGGGGCTACACCTTC. Amino acid sequence: CASSFGVRGYTF.

The V call is TRBV4-1, the J call TRBJ1-1; D is ambiguous. V lost 0 bases, J lost 6 bases, and 14 bases lay in between. CDR3 size: 15 residues. CDR1 is MGHRA, CDR2 YSYEKL, per germline. The CDR3 DNA follows: TGCGCCAGCAGCCAAGATCTAGAAGGGATAGCTGAAGCTTTCTTT. This codes for CASSQDLEGIAEAFF.

The gene calls are TRBV4-1 and TRBJ1-1; D is perhaps TRBD1 (5 bases). Trimming took off 3 bases at V and 11 bases at J, with 25 bases between the two ends. The CDR3 extends over 16 amino acids. Germline assignment: CDR1 MGHRA and CDR2 YSYEKL. CDR3 sequence reads: CASSHDDHLRGEYAFF. The CDR3, as DNA: TGCGCCAGCAGCCACGATGACCATCTCCGGGGGGAATACGCTTTCTTT.

This chain's CDR3 is CASSEWRGVSTEAFF. In DNA form, the CDR3 reads TGTGCCAGCAGTGAATGGAGGGGGGTCTCCACTGAAGCTTTCTTT. This chain connects TRBV6-1 to TRBJ1-1, with D possibly TRBD1 on 6 matching bases. CDR1 and CDR2 from the germline V gene are MNHNS and SASEGT. V was cut by 2 bases and J by 4 bases, with 14 bases left in between. There are 15 residues in the CDR3.

The rearrangement links TRBV7-2 to TRBJ1-2, with TRBD1 matching 8 bases. The V gene's germline CDR1 is SGHTA and CDR2 FQGNSA. There are 13 residues in the CDR3. The ends lost 4 bases at V and 8 bases at J; junction bases unmatched: 6. CDR3 DNA: TGTGCCAGCAGCTCCCAGAGACAGGGGGGCTACACCTTC. Its protein is CASSSQRQGGYTF. Together with reference TRBV7-2 and TRBJ1-2, the CDR3 gives the full variable domain: GAGVSQSPSNKVTEKGKDVELRCDPISGHTALYWYRQSLGQGLEFLIYFQGNSAPDKSGLPSDRFSAERTGGSVSTLTIQRTQQEDSAVYLCASSSQRQGGYTFGSGTRLTVV.

The chain has TRBV4-3 and TRBJ1-4; 7 bases map to TRBD1. The trim removed 4 bases at V and 8 bases at J, leaving 4 bases unmatched. This CDR3 has 13 amino acids. In germline, CDR1 is LGHNA, CDR2 YSLEER. The CDR3 bases are TGCGCCAGCAGCCCTCACAGGGGCGAAAAACTGTTTTTT. This gives the protein CASSPHRGEKLFF.

The V and J genes are TRBV4-3 and TRBJ2-2; possibly TRBD2 for D (6 bases). CDR3 length equals 14 residues. In germline, CDR1 is LGHNA, CDR2 YSLEER. V lost 4 bases and J lost 6, with 12 bases in between. Here the CDR3 DNA reads TGCGCCAGCAGCCTAATGGAGGGGTCCGGGGAGCTGTTTTTT. This translates into CASSLMEGSGELFF.

The chain is built from TRBV27 and TRBJ2-3, with D unclear. V lost 7 bases and J lost 4, with 0 bases in between. The CDR3 loop spans 9 amino acids. The germline V gene has CDR1 MNHEY and CDR2 SMNVEV (reference sequence). CDR3 DNA sequence: TGTGCCAGCACAGATACGCAGTATTTT. Amino acids: CASTDTQYF.

The rearrangement joins TRBV13 to TRBJ1-4; 8 positions agree with TRBD1. The ends lost 4 bases at V and 8 bases at J; junction bases unmatched: 3. Germline V CDR1 and CDR2: PRHDT, FYEKMQ (reference sequence). The CDR3 loop spans 13 amino acids. CDR3 sequence: CASSSDRDEKLFF. CDR3 coding DNA: TGTGCCAGCAGCTCGGACAGGGACGAAAAACTGTTTTTT.

For this clone: Other DNA sequences from this sample encode an identical CDR3 as well. The chain carries TRBV5-1 and TRBJ1-2; 8 bases agree with TRBD1. Trimming at V came to 3 bases and at J to 4 bases, leaving 2 bases not matched to a gene. The CDR3 runs to 13 residues. Germline values: CDR1 SGHRS, CDR2 YFSETQ. CDR3 DNA: TGCGCCAGCAGCTACGGACAGGGCTATGGCTACACCTTC. Encoded protein: CASSYGQGYGYTF.

This chain joins TRBV4-3 and TRBJ1-2; D gene unclear. The V and J ends lost 1 base and 8 bases respectively, with 14 bases between them. CDR3 length equals 14 residues. Germline lookup yields CDR1 LGHNA and CDR2 YSLEER. The CDR3 reads CASSQVGQLVGYTF. The CDR3 DNA reads as TGCGCCAGCAGCCAAGTTGGTCAGCTCGTGGGCTACACCTTC.

The rearrangement joins TRBV11-2 to TRBJ1-5, with D uncertain. Germline loops: CDR1 SGHAT, CDR2 FQNNGV. CDR3 length: 14 residues. The V end was cut by 5 bases, the J end by 2 bases, with 10 bases between. The CDR3 here is CASSREGGNQPQHF. In nucleotides, the CDR3 is TGTGCCAGCAGCCGGGAGGGTGGCAATCAGCCCCAGCATTTT.

J is TRBJ2-7 and V is TRBV27; D uncertain. Trimming shortened V by 2 bases and J by 2 bases, and 7 bases separated the two germline ends. Germline CDR1 reads MNHEY; CDR2 reads SMNVEV (reference sequence). The CDR3 spans 13 residues. The CDR3 region is CASSLGLAYEQYF. The CDR3 DNA reads as TGTGCCAGCAGTTTAGGCTTAGCCTACGAGCAGTACTTC.

In its sample, this clone is medium-sized. The chain recombines TRBV28 with TRBJ2-3, with TRBD2 matching 9 bases. This CDR3 contains 14 residues. Germline values: CDR1 MDHEN, CDR2 SYDVKM. V lost 6 bases, J lost 4 bases, and 5 bases stayed unmatched. CDR3 region: CASRERGASDTQYF. For the CDR3, the DNA is TGTGCCAGCAGAGAGCGGGGGGCCTCAGATACGCAGTATTTT.

J is TRBJ1-2 and V is TRBV13, with TRBD1 identical over 9 bases. The CDR3 is 15 residues long. With V trimmed by 5 bases and J by 5 bases, 9 bases remained unmatched. CDR1 and CDR2 (germline): PRHDT, FYEKMQ (reference sequence). The CDR3 loop is CASSTRQGEVYGYTF. CDR3 sequence (DNA): TGTGCCAGCAGCACCCGACAGGGGGAGGTTTATGGCTACACCTTC.

This chain uses TRBV7-2 with TRBJ2-3, with 7 bases fitting TRBD1. Losses at the gene ends were 2 bases for V and 4 bases for J; bases not matched to a gene: 6. CDR1 SGHTA and CDR2 FQGNSA come from the germline V gene. The CDR3 length is 15 residues. The CDR3 DNA sequence: TGTGCCAGCAGCTTATCCGGACAGGAGTCAGATACGCAGTATTTT. Translating it yields CASSLSGQESDTQYF.

This chain connects TRBV7-9 to TRBJ2-2; perhaps TRBD1 as D (6 bases). V was shortened by 4 bases and J by 6 bases, with 9 bases between the two germline ends. This CDR3 has 13 residues. Per germline, CDR1 SEHNR and CDR2 FQNEAQ (reference sequence). The CDR3 spells CASSSYRAGELFF. DNA for the CDR3: TGTGCCAGCAGCTCGTACAGGGCCGGGGAGCTGTTTTTT.

The J gene is TRBJ1-3, the V gene TRBV11-2; no clear D. V was shortened by 1 base and J by 3 bases, with 7 bases between the two germline ends. Germline V gives CDR1 SGHAT, CDR2 FQNNGV. This CDR3 contains 14 residues. The CDR3 bases are TGTGCCAGCAGCTTAGTAGGGTTTGGAAACACCATATATTTT. Amino acid sequence: CASSLVGFGNTIYF.

The chain recombines TRBV28 with TRBJ1-5; no reliable D call. Looked up from germline, CDR1 is MDHEN and CDR2 is SYDVKM. Trimming pared 4 bases from V and 8 bases from J, leaving 9 bases between. The CDR3 consists of 12 residues. This CDR3 reads CASSSPPKPQHF. CDR3 in DNA: TGTGCCAGCAGTTCCCCGCCTAAGCCCCAGCATTTT.

This chain connects TRBV15 to TRBJ2-6, with 7 bases lining up with TRBD1. Trimming cost V 2 bases and J 2 bases; bases outside gene matches: 3. Per germline, CDR1 LNHNV and CDR2 YYDKDF (reference sequence). The CDR3 has 16 amino acids. The CDR3 bases are TGTGCCACCAGCAGATACAGGGGCCCTGGGGCCAACGTCCTGACTTTC. It translates to CATSRYRGPGANVLTF.

CDR3 nucleotides: TGTGCCAGCAGCCAGTTTGGAGAGACCCAGTACTTC. Amino acids: CASSQFGETQYF. The V call is TRBV7-2, the J call TRBJ2-5; no clear D. V was cut by 5 bases and J by 4 bases, with 8 bases left in between. This CDR3 region has 12 residues. The germline V gene has CDR1 SGHTA and CDR2 FQGNSA.

The V call is TRBV4-3, the J call TRBJ2-3, with D possibly matching TRBD2 (6 bases). V was cut by 3 bases and J by 2 bases, with 12 bases left in between. From germline, CDR1 is LGHNA and CDR2 YSLEER. The CDR3 is 15 amino acids. This chain's CDR3 is CASSQRGGYTDTQYF. CDR3 coding DNA: TGCGCCAGCAGCCAGCGGGGAGGTTACACAGATACGCAGTATTTT.

This clone showed up just a few times. The DNA for the CDR3 is TGTGCCAGCAGTCGGGGGTCAGGCTCCTACAATGAGCAGTTCTTC. It translates to CASSRGSGSYNEQFF. The chain employs TRBV27 and TRBJ2-1; D possibly corresponds to TRBD2 (6 bases). CDR1 is MNHEY and CDR2 is SMNVEV in the germline V gene (reference sequence). The germline V and J ends were trimmed by 5 bases and 0 bases, with 11 bases remaining between them. This CDR3 is built from 15 residues.

The V gene is TRBV19, the J gene TRBJ1-6; D might be TRBD1 (5 bases). The CDR3 consists of 13 residues. Germline lookup yields CDR1 LNHDA and CDR2 SQIVND (reference sequence). Between the trimmed V and J ends, which lost 6 bases and 7 bases, there was a span of 10 bases. The CDR3: CASRAAGNSPLHF. CDR3 coding DNA: TGTGCCAGTAGGGCGGCAGGGAATTCACCCCTCCACTTT.

The chain combines TRBV6-5 with TRBJ2-7; maybe TRBD2 (5 bases). V was clipped by 5 bases and J by 0 bases, with 11 bases between them. CDR1 and CDR2 from the germline V gene are MNHEY and SVGAGI. The CDR3 runs to 14 residues. The DNA for the CDR3 is TGTGCCAGCAGTCGGAAACGGGACTCCTACGAGCAGTACTTC. Encoded protein: CASSRKRDSYEQYF.

This clone was observed a single time. This chain joins TRBV29-1 and TRBJ2-3; 8 nucleotides line up with TRBD2. The V gene end was trimmed by 6 bases and the J gene end by 7 bases; junction bases not matched to a gene: 27. The CDR3 runs to 19 residues. The germline gives CDR1 SQVTM, CDR2 ANQGSEA. The CDR3 spells CSVTLPRGGAGLGTNTQYF. CDR3 sequence (DNA): TGCAGCGTGACTCTACCTCGAGGAGGGGCGGGACTAGGCACGAATACGCAGTATTTT.

The V call is TRBV11-2, the J call TRBJ2-2, with TRBD1 as a possible D gene (6 bases). The CDR3 loop spans 16 amino acids. The V gene's germline CDR1 is SGHAT and CDR2 FQNNGV. Trimming left V 5 bases short and J 0 bases short, with 13 bases between. The chain's CDR3 is CASSDIRGPNTGELFF. CDR3 bases: TGTGCCAGCAGCGATATCAGGGGCCCGAACACCGGGGAGCTGTTTTTT.